Below, one T cell receptor beta chain is given with its context. The CDR3 extends over 14 amino acids. The junction had 7 bases not matched to a gene; V was cut back by 6 bases and J by 7 bases. Germline assignment: CDR1 SGHRS and CDR2 YFSETQ. Methods used by the authors: Amplification of reference gene primers provided the estimated nucleated cell counts. The method was immunoSEQ multiplex PCR; TCRdb's version includes in-frame clones alone and lacks a portion of them. The V and J calls and clone size come from that table; D and trimming were worked out from the DNA. The table includes 95,000 to 150,000 clones, about four fifths detected once. The data belong to a study of blood T cell repertoires in COVID-19. Study-wide background: From the United States, Italy and Spain came samples of acute and convalescent COVID-19.

This receptor was obtained from a woman aged 65 to 85 with acute or convalescent COVID-19. The rearrangement uses TRBV5-1 and TRBJ1-6; 7 nucleotides align to TRBD1. The sample consisted of peripheral blood. This chain's CDR3 is CASNSGTENSPLHF. In nucleotides, the CDR3 is TGCGCCAGCAACTCCGGGACAGAGAATTCACCCCTCCACTTT.